These T cell receptor beta chains were read from a single sample in a study of control samples from healthy donors and cancer patients. Produced via immunoSEQ multiplex PCR; TCRdb's table is partial and in-frame only. The sample has about 94,000 clones; about nine tenths are singletons. Sequenced sample: blood. The receptors originated from a woman aged 18-35 years in good health. The CDR3 runs from the conserved cysteine through the conserved F or W. D genes are given only for firm matches. Part of the rows lack a size; the others show once, few, many or a class for expanded clones.

- | - | TRBJ1-1 | TRBV5-6 | TGTGCCAGCAGCTTTAGTCGGGGTGAAGCTTTCTTT | CASSFSRGEAFF
once | - | TRBJ1-2 | TRBV6-5 | TGTGCCAGCATGGTCGGGATCGGAGATGGCTACACCTTC | CASMVGIGDGYTF
- | TRBD1 | TRBJ1-4 | TRBV7-3 | TGTGCCAGCGGGCGACAGGGGAATAATGAAAAACTGTTTTTT | CASGRQGNNEKLFF
- | - | TRBJ1-2 | TRBV5-1 | TGCGCCAGCAGGAAGGACGGGAACTATGGCTACACCTTC | CASRKDGNYGYTF
- | - | TRBJ1-1 | TRBV24-1 | TGTGCCACCAGTGCCTCCGGGGATTCTGAAGCTTTCTTT | CATSASGDSEAFF
- | - | TRBJ1-5 | TRBV7-2 | TGTGCCAGCAGCCCAAGGGTGGGACAGCCCCAGCATTTT | CASSPRVGQPQHF
- | - | TRBJ1-1 | TRBV11-2 | TGTGCCAGCAGCCAACGAACGCCAGCGCGGAACACTGAAGCTTTCTTT | CASSQRTPARNTEAFF
- | - | TRBJ2-7 | TRBV5-4 | TGTGCCAGCAGCTTGGCCCTTTTGGACGAGCAGTACTTC | CASSLALLDEQYF
- | TRBD1 | TRBJ1-1 | TRBV6-5 | TGTGCCAGCAGACCCGACAGGGAGGTGAACACTGAAGCTTTCTTT | CASRPDREVNTEAFF
- | TRBD1 | TRBJ2-7 | TRBV6-6 | TGTGCCAGCAGTTACAAGGGACAGGGACACTACGAGCAGTACTTC | CASSYKGQGHYEQYF
- | TRBD2 | TRBJ2-7 | TRBV4-1 | TGCGCCAGCAGCCAAGATCCGCCAGCGGGATCCTCCTACGAGCAGTACTTC | CASSQDPPAGSSYEQYF
- | TRBD1 | TRBJ1-2 | TRBV10-3 | TGTGCCATCAGTGAGGAGGAGGACAGGGGTAGGGGCTACACCTTC | CAISEEEDRGRGYTF
- | - | TRBJ2-6 | TRBV6-5 | TGTGCCAGCGGCCTTTTTCTATCTGGGGCCAACGTCCTGACTTTC | CASGLFLSGANVLTF
- | - | TRBJ1-1 | TRBV4-1 | TGCGCCAGCAGCCAAGAGGGGGGTACGACTGAAGCTTTCTTT | CASSQEGGTTEAFF
- | TRBD1 | TRBJ2-1 | TRBV7-6 | TGTGCCAGCAGCCAAGTGGCGGGACAGGGCTATGAGCAGTTCTTC | CASSQVAGQGYEQFF
once | TRBD1 | TRBJ1-1 | TRBV6-5 | TGTGCCAGCAGCCGGACAGGGGACCTGAACACTGAAGCTTTCTTT | CASSRTGDLNTEAFF
- | TRBD1 | TRBJ1-5 | TRBV6-1 | TGTGCCAGCAGTGAATTTACAGGGGGTTATCAGCCCCAGCATTTT | CASSEFTGGYQPQHF
- | - | TRBJ1-1 | TRBV12-3/TRBV12-4 | TGTGCCAGCAAGGTAGGAACTGAAGCTTTCTTT | CASKVGTEAFF
few | - | TRBJ1-5 | TRBV6-5 | TGTGCCAGCAGTTACTCGGCCACATATAGCAATCAGCCCCAGCATTTT | CASSYSATYSNQPQHF
- | - | TRBJ1-1 | TRBV7-9 | TGTGCCAGCAGCTCGGGACGGGGAGGCACTGAAGCTTTCTTT | CASSSGRGGTEAFF
many | - | TRBJ2-7 | TRBV11-2 | TGTGCCAGCAGCTTAGGGGAGGACAGCTCCTACGAGCAGTACTTC | CASSLGEDSSYEQYF
few | TRBD1 | TRBJ1-1 | TRBV12-3/TRBV12-4 | TGTGCCAGCAGGAACCCGACAGGGTTGGTGGCTTTCTTT | CASRNPTGLVAFF
- | - | TRBJ2-7 | TRBV4-1 | TGCGCCAGCAGCCCTTATGAGGGGGGGGGCTACGAGCAGTACTTC | CASSPYEGGGYEQYF
- | - | TRBJ1-5 | TRBV27 | TGTGCCAGCAGTTTATATGGGGGGGCAATCGGACAGCCCCAGCATTTT | CASSLYGGAIGQPQHF
- | - | TRBJ1-1 | TRBV6-5 | TGTGCCAGCAACTATCTTACAGGGTACACTGAAGCTTTCTTT | CASNYLTGYTEAFF
- | - | TRBJ1-5 | TRBV10-3 | TGTGCCATCAGTGGGGGGGTGGATCAGCCCCAGCATTTT | CAISGGVDQPQHF
- | TRBD2 | TRBJ2-1 | TRBV5-8 | TGTGCCAGCAGCGAGGGACTAGCGGGGGAAAGCTCCTACAATGAGCAGTTCTTC | CASSEGLAGESSYNEQFF
few | TRBD1 | TRBJ1-6 | TRBV5-4 | TGTGCCAGCAGCTTGACCCCGACAGGGTACCTTAATTCACCCCTCCACTTT | CASSLTPTGYLNSPLHF
- | TRBD2 | TRBJ2-3 | TRBV24-1 | TGTGCCACCAGTGATGGTAGCGGGGGGACCACAGATACGCAGTATTTT | CATSDGSGGTTDTQYF
- | TRBD1 | TRBJ1-1 | TRBV27 | TGTGCCAGCAGGACAGGGGGCACTGAAGCTTTCTTT | CASRTGGTEAFF
- | TRBD1 | TRBJ1-2 | TRBV11-2 | TGTGCCAGCAGCCCGCGGGACAGAGCAACTAACTATGGCTACACCTTC | CASSPRDRATNYGYTF
- | TRBD2 | TRBJ2-1 | TRBV29-1 | TGCAGCGGGAGACTAGCGGGGGACGAGCAGTTCTTC | CSGRLAGDEQFF
- | - | TRBJ1-2 | TRBV9 | TGTGCCAGCAGCCAATCTGGGGGCTGGGATGGCTACACCTTC | CASSQSGGWDGYTF
- | - | TRBJ2-7 | TRBV2 | TGTGCCAGCAGTTCCGGGCTTAACTACGAGCAGTACTTC | CASSSGLNYEQYF
- | - | TRBJ2-7 | TRBV9 | TGTGCCAGCAGCGAAGGGACTGGCGGAGGCTACGAGCAGTACTTC | CASSEGTGGGYEQYF
- | TRBD1 | TRBJ2-2 | TRBV6-5 | TGTGCCAGCAGTTCCCCGGGACAGGGGGCGGACGGGGAGCTGTTTTTT | CASSSPGQGADGELFF